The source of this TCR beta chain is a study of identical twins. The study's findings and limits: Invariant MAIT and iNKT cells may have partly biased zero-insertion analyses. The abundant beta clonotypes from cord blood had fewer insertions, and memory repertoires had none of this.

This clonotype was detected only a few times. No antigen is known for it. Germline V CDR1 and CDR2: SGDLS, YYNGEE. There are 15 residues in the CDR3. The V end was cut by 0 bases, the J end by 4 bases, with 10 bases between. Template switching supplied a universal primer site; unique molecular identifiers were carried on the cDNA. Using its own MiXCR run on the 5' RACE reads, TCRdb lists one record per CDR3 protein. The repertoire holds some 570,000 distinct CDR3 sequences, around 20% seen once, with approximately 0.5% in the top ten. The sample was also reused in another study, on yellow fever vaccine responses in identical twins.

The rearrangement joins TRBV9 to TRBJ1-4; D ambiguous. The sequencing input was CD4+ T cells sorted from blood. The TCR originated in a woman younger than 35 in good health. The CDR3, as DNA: TGTGCCAGCAGCGTAGCTGAAGGGTTTAATGAAAAACTGTTTTTT. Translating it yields CASSVAEGFNEKLFF.